The 3 T cell receptor beta chains below all came from one sample that was sequenced in a study of blood T cell repertoires in COVID-19 (dated by TCRdb to the early 2020s). The method behind the library was the immunoSEQ multiplex PCR assay. TCRdb stores this immuneACCESS table with in-frame sequences only. Part of the clones is absent; in the studies checked, under half of the shortfall reflects unresolved V genes, and no reason is known for the rest. This sample gives hundreds of thousands of clones in total; just over 85% of them show up just once. More than 1.5% of the sample comes from the top ten. The sequenced sample was PBMCs or T cells enriched from blood (not recorded which). These receptor sequences come from a man aged 35 to 55 who had recovered from COVID-19.

The chain employs TRBV5-4 and TRBJ2-5, with a possible D match to TRBD1 (5 bases). Germline CDR1 is SGHNT and CDR2 is YYREEE (reference sequence). The CDR3 is 14 residues long. Trimming left V 3 bases short and J 4 bases short, with 13 bases between. The CDR3 protein is CASSSGRDIETQYF. CDR3 nucleotide sequence: TGTGCCAGCAGCTCGGGCAGGGATATAGAGACCCAGTACTTC.

CDR3 bases: TGTGCCAGCAGTTACTGGGCTAGCGACTCCTACGAGCAGTACTTC. This sequence encodes CASSYWASDSYEQYF. This chain uses TRBV6-6 with TRBJ2-7; tentative D call: TRBD2 (6 bases). The germline V gene has CDR1 MNHNY and CDR2 SVGAGI (reference sequence). The CDR3 length is 15 residues. The V end was cut by 1 base, the J end by 0 bases, with 10 bases between.

The rearrangement joins TRBV11-2 to TRBJ2-3; 10 bases align to TRBD2. CDR3 size: 17 residues. Germline lookup yields CDR1 SGHAT and CDR2 FQNNGV. Germline trimming cut 5 bases from V and 4 bases from J; bases unmatched to any gene: 12. In nucleotides, the CDR3 is TGTGCCAGCAGCCCACGTCCAGCGGGGGGGCCCCCAGATACGCAGTATTTT. Its translation: CASSPRPAGGPPDTQYF.